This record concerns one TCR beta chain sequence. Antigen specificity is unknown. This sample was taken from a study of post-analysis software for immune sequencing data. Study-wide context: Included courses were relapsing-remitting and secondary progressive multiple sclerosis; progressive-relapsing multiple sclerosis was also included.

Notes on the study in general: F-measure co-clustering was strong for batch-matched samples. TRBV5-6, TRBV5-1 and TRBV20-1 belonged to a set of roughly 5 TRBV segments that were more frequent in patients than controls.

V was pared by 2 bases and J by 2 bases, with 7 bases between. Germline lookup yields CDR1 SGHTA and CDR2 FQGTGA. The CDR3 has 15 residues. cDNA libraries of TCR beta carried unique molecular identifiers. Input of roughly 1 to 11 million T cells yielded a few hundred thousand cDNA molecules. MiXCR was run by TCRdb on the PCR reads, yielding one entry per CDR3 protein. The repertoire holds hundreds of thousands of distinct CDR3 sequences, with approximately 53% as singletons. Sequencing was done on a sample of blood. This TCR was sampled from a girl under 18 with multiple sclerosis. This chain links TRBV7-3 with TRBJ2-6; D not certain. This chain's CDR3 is CASSLSLAGANVLTF. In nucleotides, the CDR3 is TGTGCCAGCAGCTTATCTCTAGCTGGGGCCAACGTCCTGACTTTC.